These 10 T cell receptor beta chains originate from one sample sequenced in a study of T cell repertoires in cytomegalovirus infection. MiXCR was run by TCRdb on the reads, yielding one entry per CDR3 protein. The sample holds 310,000 or so distinct CDR3 sequences, 17% seen once. Sequencing used PBMCs. These TCRs come from a human donor in good health (CMV status not recorded). Some clones in this sample may be carry-over from other donors' samples.

The gene calls are TRBV29-1 and TRBJ1-2; weak D call: TRBD1 (5 bases). The V gene lost 4 bases and the J gene lost 0 bases, with 12 bases spanning the gap. Per germline, CDR1 SQVTM and CDR2 ANQGSEA. The CDR3 covers 14 residues. CDR3 sequence: CSVVTGSANYGYTF. Written as DNA, the CDR3 is TGCAGCGTTGTTACAGGCTCAGCTAACTATGGCTACACCTTC.

This clonotype was detected a few times. The V call is TRBV3-1, the J call TRBJ2-7; 8 bases line up with TRBD2. In germline, CDR1 is LGHDT, CDR2 YNNKEL (reference sequence). The CDR3 has 13 amino acids. The junction had 6 bases not matched to a gene; V was cut back by 4 bases and J by 7 bases. The CDR3 loop is CASSPPGLGEQYF. In DNA, the CDR3 is TGTGCCAGCAGCCCGCCGGGACTAGGAGAGCAGTACTTC.

This clonotype came up many times. V gene TRBV12-3 or TRBV12-4 combines with J gene TRBJ1-1; D unresolved. V lost 3 bases and J lost 10, with 12 bases in between. CDR3 length: 12 amino acids. CDR3 residues: CASSFTGLGAFF. In DNA form, the CDR3 reads TGTGCCAGCAGTTTTACGGGCTTAGGAGCTTTCTTT.

This clonotype has at least ten counts. The chain couples TRBV7-2 to TRBJ1-5; 11 nucleotides line up with TRBD1. The CDR3 consists of 14 residues. The germline CDR1 and CDR2 sequences are SGHTA and FQGNSA. The J segment lost 5 bases and the V segment lost 5 bases, leaving 2 bases of the junction unmatched. The CDR3 DNA is TGTGCCAGCAGCCGGGACAGGGGGTATCAGCCCCAGCATTTT. Its translation is CASSRDRGYQPQHF.

The chain has TRBV20-1 and TRBJ1-6; 8 nucleotides match TRBD1. Losses at the gene ends were 6 bases for V and 2 bases for J; bases not matched to a gene: 3. The CDR3 has 14 residues. CDR1 is DFQATT and CDR2 is SNEGSKA in the germline V gene (reference sequence). The CDR3 sequence: CSAQDRAYNSPLHF. DNA of the CDR3: TGCAGTGCGCAGGACAGGGCCTATAATTCACCCCTCCACTTT.

With respect to this clonotype: It may be a read error: a sequence one base away is much more abundant. The chain joins TRBV20-1 to TRBJ1-2, with a weak D call TRBD1 (5 bases). Trimming left V 7 bases short and J 4 bases short, with 19 bases between. Germline CDR1 is DFQATT and CDR2 is SNEGSKA (reference sequence). The CDR3 totals 14 residues. CDR3 amino acids: CSVPGVNQGYGYTF. CDR3 in DNA: TGCAGTGTACCGGGGGTAAATCAGGGCTATGGCTACACCTTC.

This clonotype has a count of ten or more. The chain recombines TRBV7-9 with TRBJ1-1; possible D gene TRBD1, 5 bases. Germline V gives CDR1 SEHNR, CDR2 FQNEAQ (reference sequence). Trimming pared 5 bases from V and 0 bases from J, leaving 16 bases between. This CDR3 comprises 16 residues. The CDR3 is CASSRDSIYLNTEAFF. The CDR3 DNA reads TGTGCCAGCAGCCGCGACAGTATATATTTGAACACTGAAGCTTTCTTT. Full variable domain (outside the CDR3, taken from reference TRBV7-9 and TRBJ1-1): DTGVSQNPRHKITKRGQNVTFRCDPISEHNRLYWYRQTLGQGPEFLTYFQNEAQLEKSRLLSDRFSAERPKGSFSTLEIQRTEQGDSAMYLCASSRDSIYLNTEAFFGQGTRLTVV.

This chain uses TRBV12-3 or TRBV12-4 with TRBJ2-6; TRBD2 agrees at 13 bases. With 5 bases clipped from V and 0 bases from J, the junction kept 4 bases outside the gene matches. CDR3 length: 18 residues. CDR3 amino acids: CASSPGTSGASGANVLTF. The CDR3 nucleotides read TGTGCCAGCAGTCCCGGGACTAGCGGGGCCTCTGGGGCCAACGTCCTGACTTTC.

This clonotype occurred a few times. The genes are TRBV10-3 and TRBJ2-2; 10 bases agree with TRBD2. The CDR3 loop spans 18 amino acids. CDR1 and CDR2 (germline): ENHRY, SYGVKD. V dropped 2 bases and J dropped 3; count of bases not matched to a gene: 9. The DNA for the CDR3 is TGTGCCATCAGTGAGACAATAGCGGGGGGCCGGTACACCGGGGAGCTGTTTTTT. Its protein is CAISETIAGGRYTGELFF.

The chain uses TRBV11-2 and TRBJ2-1, with D perhaps being TRBD1 or TRBD2 (5 bases each). Trimming removed 1 base from V and 4 bases from J, with 20 bases in between. This CDR3 contains 18 residues. Germline V gene data show CDR1 as SGHAT and CDR2 as FQNNGV. CDR3 in amino acids: CASSLVGPGDGFYNEQFF. CDR3 bases: TGTGCCAGCAGCTTAGTTGGGCCCGGGGACGGATTTTACAATGAGCAGTTCTTC.